Listed here are 13 T cell receptor beta chains from one sample, sequenced in a study of T cell repertoires in cytomegalovirus infection. One entry per CDR3 protein, called by TCRdb with MiXCR from the reads. This table holds some 320,000 distinct CDR3 sequences, 8% to 10% found once. The specimen was PBMCs. The source is a human donor in good health (CMV status not recorded). Some clones in this sample may be carry-over from other donors' samples.

This clonotype has a single count. The chain links TRBV18 to TRBJ2-7, with TRBD2 matching 10 bases. Trimming cost V 2 bases and J 2 bases; bases outside gene matches: 3. Germline CDR1 is KGHSH and CDR2 is LQKENI. This CDR3 comprises 15 residues. The CDR3 loop reads CASSPGLAETYEQYF. CDR3 nucleotide sequence: TGTGCCAGCTCACCAGGACTAGCGGAGACCTACGAGCAGTACTTC.

The sample holds many counts of this clonotype. The chain couples TRBV7-2 to TRBJ2-3, with 14 bases fitting TRBD2. CDR3 length: 18 amino acids. Trimming removed 5 bases from V and 1 base from J; junction bases left unmatched: 8. Germline V gene data show CDR1 as SGHTA and CDR2 as FQGNSA. The chain's CDR3 is CASSPRVTSGRGTDTQYF. The DNA for the CDR3 is TGTGCCAGCAGCCCGCGGGTGACTAGCGGGAGGGGCACAGATACGCAGTATTTT.

This clonotype was seen a few times. V gene TRBV20-1 combines with J gene TRBJ2-7; D uncertain. V was shortened by 6 bases and J by 0 bases, with 21 bases between the two germline ends. Germline-derived CDR1 and CDR2 are DFQATT and SNEGSKA (reference sequence). The CDR3 is 16 amino acids. The CDR3 bases are TGCAGTGCCACTATGCGAAGGGTGGGGAACTCCTACGAGCAGTACTTC. Translated: CSATMRRVGNSYEQYF.

This clonotype occurred a few times. The chain joins TRBV5-1 to TRBJ2-2; 7 nucleotides line up with TRBD1. V shed 2 bases, J shed 0 bases, and the junction held 7 bases outside the gene matches. The CDR3 length is 17 residues. Germline V gives CDR1 SGHRS, CDR2 YFSETQ. The CDR3, as DNA: TGCGCCAGCAGCTTATACACAGGGGCTGCGAACACCGGGGAGCTGTTTTTT. Translation: CASSLYTGAANTGELFF.

This clonotype was seen a few times. The chain employs TRBV19 and TRBJ2-5; the match to TRBD2 covers 8 bases. Germline CDR1 is LNHDA and CDR2 is SQIVND (reference sequence). The CDR3 contains 15 residues. The trim removed 10 bases at V and 4 bases at J, leaving 14 bases unmatched. The chain's CDR3 is CATAHRGGLGETQYF. Here the CDR3 DNA reads TGTGCCACCGCTCACCGGGGGGGCCTTGGAGAGACCCAGTACTTC.

The chain is built from TRBV6-2 or TRBV6-3 and TRBJ2-1; 7 positions match TRBD2. Germline CDR1 MNHEY, CDR2 SVGEGT. With V trimmed by 6 bases and J by 9 bases, 8 bases remained unmatched. This CDR3 has 13 residues. The CDR3 spells CASRTPASGEQFF. The CDR3 coding sequence is TGTGCCAGCAGGACCCCTGCTAGCGGTGAGCAGTTCTTC.

This clonotype was recorded at least ten times. This chain links TRBV7-2 with TRBJ1-2, with D possibly TRBD1 on 5 matching bases. Per germline, CDR1 SGHTA and CDR2 FQGNSA. CDR3 length: 15 residues. V shed 0 bases and J shed 1 base, with 9 bases lying between them. CDR3 in DNA: TGTGCCAGCAGCTTAGCGGGGGGGAATAACTATGGCTACACCTTC. Protein sequence: CASSLAGGNNYGYTF.

In its sample, this clonotype was seen a few times. The CDR3 coding sequence is TGTGCCAGCAGCTTAGGACAGGGGCTCACAGATACGCAGTATTTT. It translates to CASSLGQGLTDTQYF. The chain uses TRBV5-6 and TRBJ2-3; 9 positions agree with TRBD1. Germline CDR1 is SGHDT and CDR2 is YYEEEE. This CDR3 spans 15 amino acids. V lost 2 bases, J lost 2 bases, and 3 bases stayed unmatched.

This clonotype has a count of ten or more. At one of its ends the junction is not consistent with the germline gene, which may arise from a read error. This sequence joins TRBV5-6 and TRBJ1-2; D is uncertain. This CDR3 has 12 amino acids. Looked up from germline, CDR1 is SGHDT and CDR2 is YYEEEE. This chain's CDR3 is CASSWKWTERAF. CDR3 coding DNA: TGTGCCAGCAGCTGGAAGTGGACCGAGAGGGCCTTC.

At least ten counts were recorded for this clonotype. The chain links TRBV7-3 to TRBJ2-3; D is unresolved. CDR3 length: 15 amino acids. The germline V gene encodes CDR1 SGHTA and CDR2 FQGTGA. Deletions cut 4 bases from V and 1 base from J, with 12 bases between. The CDR3 nucleotides read TGTGCCAGCAGCTCGACTGGATTTGGCACAGATACGCAGTATTTT. It translates to CASSSTGFGTDTQYF.

The sample holds many counts of this clonotype. The rearrangement uses TRBV4-3 and TRBJ2-1, with D maybe TRBD1 (7 bases). CDR1 is LGHNA, CDR2 YSLEER, per germline. The CDR3 length is 16 residues. Trimming removed 0 bases at V and 4 bases at J, with 13 bases between. This CDR3 is CASSQEEGQRYNEQFF. The CDR3 DNA follows: TGCGCCAGCAGCCAAGAGGAGGGACAGCGATACAATGAGCAGTTCTTC.

Only a few counts were recorded for this clonotype. J is TRBJ2-5 and V is TRBV18; weak D call: TRBD1 (7 bases). This CDR3 has 15 amino acids. CDR1 is KGHSH, CDR2 LQKENI, per germline. Trimming shortened V by 4 bases and J by 2 bases, and 14 bases separated the two germline ends. The CDR3 DNA is TGTGCCAGCTCACTGGCGGGACAGAGTCAAGAGACCCAGTACTTC. Translated: CASSLAGQSQETQYF.

This clonotype has more than one count but fewer than ten. V usage is TRBV7-8 and J usage is TRBJ2-1; D is ambiguous. V was clipped by 5 bases and J by 9 bases, with 11 bases between them. The CDR3 runs to 12 residues. Germline lookup yields CDR1 SGHVS and CDR2 FQNEAQ. The CDR3 DNA reads TGTGCCAGCAGCCCTGAGTCGTCTGAGCAGTTCTTC. The encoded protein is CASSPESSEQFF.